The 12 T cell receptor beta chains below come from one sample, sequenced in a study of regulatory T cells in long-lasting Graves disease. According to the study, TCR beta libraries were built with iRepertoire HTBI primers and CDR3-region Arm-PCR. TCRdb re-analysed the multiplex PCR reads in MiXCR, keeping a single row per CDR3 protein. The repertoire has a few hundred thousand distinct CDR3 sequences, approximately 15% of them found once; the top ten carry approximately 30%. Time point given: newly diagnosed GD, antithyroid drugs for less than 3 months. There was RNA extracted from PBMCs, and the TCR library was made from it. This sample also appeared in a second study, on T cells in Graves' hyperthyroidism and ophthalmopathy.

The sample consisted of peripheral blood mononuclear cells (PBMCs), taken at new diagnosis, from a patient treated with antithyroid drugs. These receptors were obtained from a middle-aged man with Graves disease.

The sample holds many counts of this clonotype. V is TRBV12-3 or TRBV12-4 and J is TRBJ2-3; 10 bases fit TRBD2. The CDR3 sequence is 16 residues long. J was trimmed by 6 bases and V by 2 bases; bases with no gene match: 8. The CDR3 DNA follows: TGTGCCAGCAGTTTACGCAGCGGGGGGGCGGTTGATACGCAGTATTTT. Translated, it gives CASSLRSGGAVDTQYF.

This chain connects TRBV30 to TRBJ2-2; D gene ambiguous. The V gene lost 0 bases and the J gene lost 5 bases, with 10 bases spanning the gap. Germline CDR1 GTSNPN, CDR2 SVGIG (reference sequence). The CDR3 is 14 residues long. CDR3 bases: TGTGCCTGGAGTGTAATGATTGGGACCGGGGAGCTGTTTTTT. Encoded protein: CAWSVMIGTGELFF.

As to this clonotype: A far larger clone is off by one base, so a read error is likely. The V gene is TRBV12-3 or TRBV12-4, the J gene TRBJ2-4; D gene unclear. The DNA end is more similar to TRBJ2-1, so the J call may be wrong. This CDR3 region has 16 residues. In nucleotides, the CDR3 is TGTGCCAGCACCCCTGGAATGAGACATGGCTCCTACGAGCAGTTCTTC. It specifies CASTPGMRHGSYEQFF.

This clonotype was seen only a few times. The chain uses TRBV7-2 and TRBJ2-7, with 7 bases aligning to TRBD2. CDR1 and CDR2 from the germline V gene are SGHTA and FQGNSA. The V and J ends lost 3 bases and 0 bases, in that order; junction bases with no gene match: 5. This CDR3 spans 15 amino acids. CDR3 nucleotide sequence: TGTGCCAGCAGCTTGAGCGGGACCAGCTCCTACGAGCAGTACTTC. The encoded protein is CASSLSGTSSYEQYF.

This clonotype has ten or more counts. CDR3 amino acids: CASSPSGGYQPQHF. CDR3 nucleotide sequence: TGTGCCAGCAGCCCCTCCGGGGGCTATCAGCCCCAGCATTTT. The chain carries TRBV18 and TRBJ1-5; TRBD1 is a possible D gene (6 bases). Between the trimmed V and J ends, which lost 8 bases and 5 bases, there was a span of 16 bases. Germline V gives CDR1 KGHSH, CDR2 LQKENI. The CDR3 has 14 residues.

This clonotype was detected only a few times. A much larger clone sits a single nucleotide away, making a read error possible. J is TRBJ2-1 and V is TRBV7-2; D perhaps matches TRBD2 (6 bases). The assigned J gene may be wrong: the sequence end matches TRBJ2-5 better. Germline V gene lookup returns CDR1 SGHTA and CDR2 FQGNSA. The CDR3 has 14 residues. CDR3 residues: CASSLARSGETQYF. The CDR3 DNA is TGTGCCAGCAGCCTAGCGAGGTCGGGAGAGACCCAGTACTTC.

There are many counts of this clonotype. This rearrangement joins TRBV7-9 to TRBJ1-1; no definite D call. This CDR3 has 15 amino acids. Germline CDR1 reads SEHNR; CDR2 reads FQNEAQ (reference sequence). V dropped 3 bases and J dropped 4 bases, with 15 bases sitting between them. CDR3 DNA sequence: TGTGCCAGCAGCTTCCAGAGCTCTTCGGGCACTGAAGCTTTCTTT. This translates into CASSFQSSSGTEAFF.

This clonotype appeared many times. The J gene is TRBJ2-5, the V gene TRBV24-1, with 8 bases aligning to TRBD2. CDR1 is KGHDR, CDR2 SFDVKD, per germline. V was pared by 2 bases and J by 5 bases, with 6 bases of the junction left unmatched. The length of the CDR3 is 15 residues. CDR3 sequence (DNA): TGTGCCACCAGTGATTCACGGGGGGGAGGCGAGACCCAGTACTTC. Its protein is CATSDSRGGGETQYF.

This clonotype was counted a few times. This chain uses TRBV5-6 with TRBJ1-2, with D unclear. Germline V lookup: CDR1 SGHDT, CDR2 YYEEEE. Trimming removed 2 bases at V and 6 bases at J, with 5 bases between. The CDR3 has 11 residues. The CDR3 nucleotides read TGTGCCAGCAGCTTAATGGATGGCTACACCTTC. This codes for CASSLMDGYTF.

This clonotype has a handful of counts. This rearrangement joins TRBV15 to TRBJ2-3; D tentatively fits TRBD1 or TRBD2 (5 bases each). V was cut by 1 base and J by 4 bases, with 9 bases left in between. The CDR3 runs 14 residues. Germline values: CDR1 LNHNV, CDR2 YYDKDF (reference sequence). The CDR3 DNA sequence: TGTGCCACCAGCAGAGGGGGGACCCCAGATACGCAGTATTTT. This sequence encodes CATSRGGTPDTQYF. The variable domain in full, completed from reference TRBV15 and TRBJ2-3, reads DAMVIQNPRYQVTQFGKPVTLSCSQTLNHNVMYWYQQKSSQAPKLLFHYYDKDFNNEADTPDNFQSRRPNTSFCFLDIRSPGLGDTAMYLCATSRGGTPDTQYFGPGTRLTVL.

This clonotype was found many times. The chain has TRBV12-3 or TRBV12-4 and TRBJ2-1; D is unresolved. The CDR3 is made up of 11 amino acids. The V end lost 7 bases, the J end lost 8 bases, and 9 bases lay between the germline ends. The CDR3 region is CASTSRDEQFF. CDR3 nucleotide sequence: TGTGCCAGCACCTCCCGGGATGAGCAGTTCTTC.

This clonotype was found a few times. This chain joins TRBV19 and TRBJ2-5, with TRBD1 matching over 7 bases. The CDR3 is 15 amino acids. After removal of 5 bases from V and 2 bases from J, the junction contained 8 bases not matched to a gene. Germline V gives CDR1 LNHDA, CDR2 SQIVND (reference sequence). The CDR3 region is CASSAQDRLQETQYF. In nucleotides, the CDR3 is TGTGCCAGTAGTGCCCAGGACAGGCTACAAGAGACCCAGTACTTC.